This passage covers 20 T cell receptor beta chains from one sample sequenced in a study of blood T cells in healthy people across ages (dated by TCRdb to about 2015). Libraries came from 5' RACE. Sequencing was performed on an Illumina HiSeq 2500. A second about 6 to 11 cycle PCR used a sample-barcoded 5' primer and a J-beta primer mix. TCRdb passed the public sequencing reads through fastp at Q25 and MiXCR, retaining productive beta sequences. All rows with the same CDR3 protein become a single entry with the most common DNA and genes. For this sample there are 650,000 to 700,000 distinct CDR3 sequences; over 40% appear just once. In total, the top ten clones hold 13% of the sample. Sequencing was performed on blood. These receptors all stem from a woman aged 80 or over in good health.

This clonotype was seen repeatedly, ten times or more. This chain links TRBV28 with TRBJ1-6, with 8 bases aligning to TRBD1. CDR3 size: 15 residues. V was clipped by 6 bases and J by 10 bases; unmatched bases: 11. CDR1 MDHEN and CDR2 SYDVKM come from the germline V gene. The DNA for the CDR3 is TGTGCCAGCAGAACATACCAGGGGGCAGGATCACCCCTCCACTTT. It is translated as CASRTYQGAGSPLHF.

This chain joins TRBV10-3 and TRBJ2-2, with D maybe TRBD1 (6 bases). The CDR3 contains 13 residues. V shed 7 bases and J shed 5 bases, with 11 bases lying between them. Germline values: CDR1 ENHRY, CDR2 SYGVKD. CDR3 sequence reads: CAITGQQTGELFF. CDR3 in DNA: TGTGCCATCACCGGACAGCAAACCGGGGAGCTGTTTTTT.

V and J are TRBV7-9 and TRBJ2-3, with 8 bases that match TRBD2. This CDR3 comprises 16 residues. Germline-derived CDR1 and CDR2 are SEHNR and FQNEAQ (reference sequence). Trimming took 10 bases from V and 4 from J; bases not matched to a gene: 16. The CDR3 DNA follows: TGTGCCACAGAGCAAGGCCTTAGCGGGACCTCAGATACGCAGTATTTT. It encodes CATEQGLSGTSDTQYF. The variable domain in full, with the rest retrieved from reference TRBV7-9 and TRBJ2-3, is DTGVSQNPRHKITKRGQNVTFRCDPISEHNRLYWYRQTLGQGPEFLTYFQNEAQLEKSRLLSDRFSAERPKGSFSTLEIQRTEQGDSAMYLCATEQGLSGTSDTQYFGPGTRLTVL.

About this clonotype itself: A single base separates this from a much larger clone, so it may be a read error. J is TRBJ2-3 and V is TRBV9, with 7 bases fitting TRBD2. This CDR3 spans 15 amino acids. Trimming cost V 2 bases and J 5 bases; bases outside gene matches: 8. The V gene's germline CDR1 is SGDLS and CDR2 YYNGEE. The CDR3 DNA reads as TGTGCCAGCAGCGTGGACGGGAGCGGGGAAGATACGCAGTATTTT. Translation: CASSVDGSGEDTQYF.

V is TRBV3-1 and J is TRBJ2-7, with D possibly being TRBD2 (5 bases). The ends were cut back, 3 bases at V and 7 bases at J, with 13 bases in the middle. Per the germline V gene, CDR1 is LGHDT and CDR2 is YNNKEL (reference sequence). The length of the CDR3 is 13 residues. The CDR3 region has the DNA TGTGCCAGCAGCCACCGGACCTCGGGGGAGCAGTACTTC. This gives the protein CASSHRTSGEQYF.

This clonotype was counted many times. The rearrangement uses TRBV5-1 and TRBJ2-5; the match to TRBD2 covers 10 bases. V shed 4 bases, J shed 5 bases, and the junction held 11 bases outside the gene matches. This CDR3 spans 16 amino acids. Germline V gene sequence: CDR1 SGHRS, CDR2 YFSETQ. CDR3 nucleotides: TGCGCCAGCAGCCTTGGGACTAGCGCCCCTTGGGAGACCCAGTACTTC. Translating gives CASSLGTSAPWETQYF.

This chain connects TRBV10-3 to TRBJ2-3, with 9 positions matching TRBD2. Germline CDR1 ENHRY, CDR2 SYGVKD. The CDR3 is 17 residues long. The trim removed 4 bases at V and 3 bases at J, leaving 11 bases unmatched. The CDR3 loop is CAISGVVSGGHTDTQYF. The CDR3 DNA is TGTGCCATCAGTGGCGTAGTTAGCGGGGGACATACAGATACGCAGTATTTT.

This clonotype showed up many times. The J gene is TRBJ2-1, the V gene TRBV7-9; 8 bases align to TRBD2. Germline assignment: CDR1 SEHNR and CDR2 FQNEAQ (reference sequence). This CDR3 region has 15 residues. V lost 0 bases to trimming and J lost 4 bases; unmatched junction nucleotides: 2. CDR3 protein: CASSLAGTRYNEQFF. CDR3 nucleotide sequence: TGTGCCAGCAGCTTAGCGGGGACTAGGTACAATGAGCAGTTCTTC.

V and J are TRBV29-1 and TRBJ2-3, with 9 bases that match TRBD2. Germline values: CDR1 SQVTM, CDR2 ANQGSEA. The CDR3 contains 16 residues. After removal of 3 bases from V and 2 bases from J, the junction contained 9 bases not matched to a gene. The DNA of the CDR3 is TGCAGCGTTGATCCTACACTAGCGGGCAACACAGATACGCAGTATTTT. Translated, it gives CSVDPTLAGNTDTQYF.

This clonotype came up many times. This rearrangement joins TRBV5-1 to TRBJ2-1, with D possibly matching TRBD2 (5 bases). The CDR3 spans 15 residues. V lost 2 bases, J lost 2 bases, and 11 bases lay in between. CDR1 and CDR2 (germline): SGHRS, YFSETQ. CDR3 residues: CASSLVDWPYNEQFF. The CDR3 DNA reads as TGCGCCAGCAGCTTAGTGGACTGGCCCTACAATGAGCAGTTCTTC.

The DNA of the CDR3 is TGTGCCAGCAGCTCGGGGATACGCAATGAGCAGTACTTC. This sequence encodes CASSSGIRNEQYF. The chain recombines TRBV7-2 with TRBJ2-7; a possible D gene is TRBD2 (5 bases). V lost 4 bases and J lost 7, with 14 bases in between. The CDR3 extends over 13 amino acids. Germline CDR1 and CDR2: SGHTA and FQGNSA.

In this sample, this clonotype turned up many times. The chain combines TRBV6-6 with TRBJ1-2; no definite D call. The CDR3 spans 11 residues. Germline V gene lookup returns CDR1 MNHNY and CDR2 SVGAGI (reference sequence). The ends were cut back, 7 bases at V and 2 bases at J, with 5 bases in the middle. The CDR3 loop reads CASTANYGYTF. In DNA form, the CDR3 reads TGTGCCAGCACCGCAAACTATGGCTACACCTTC.

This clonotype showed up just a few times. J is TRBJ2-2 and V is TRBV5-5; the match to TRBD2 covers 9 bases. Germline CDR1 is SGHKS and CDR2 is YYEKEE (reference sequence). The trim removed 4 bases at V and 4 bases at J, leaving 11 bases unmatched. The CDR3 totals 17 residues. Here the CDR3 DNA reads TGTGCCAGCAGCCCCGGGACTAGCTCTGCGGGCACCGGGGAGCTGTTTTTT. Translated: CASSPGTSSAGTGELFF.

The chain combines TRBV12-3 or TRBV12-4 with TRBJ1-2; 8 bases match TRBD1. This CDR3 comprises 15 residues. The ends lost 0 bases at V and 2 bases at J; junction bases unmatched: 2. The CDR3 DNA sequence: TGTGCCAGCAGTTTAGCGGGACAGGCCAACTATGGCTACACCTTC. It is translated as CASSLAGQANYGYTF.

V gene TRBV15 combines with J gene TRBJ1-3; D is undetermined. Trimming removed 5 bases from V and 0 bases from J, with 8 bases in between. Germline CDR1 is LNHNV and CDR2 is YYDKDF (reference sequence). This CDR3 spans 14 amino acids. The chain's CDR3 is CATSRLASGNTIYF. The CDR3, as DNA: TGTGCCACCAGCCGGCTTGCCTCTGGAAACACCATATATTTT.

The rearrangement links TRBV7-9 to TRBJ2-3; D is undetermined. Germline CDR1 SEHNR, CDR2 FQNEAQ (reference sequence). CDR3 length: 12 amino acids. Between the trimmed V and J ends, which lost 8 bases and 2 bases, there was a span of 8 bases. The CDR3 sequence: CASAENTDTQYF. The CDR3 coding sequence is TGTGCCAGCGCCGAGAACACAGATACGCAGTATTTT.

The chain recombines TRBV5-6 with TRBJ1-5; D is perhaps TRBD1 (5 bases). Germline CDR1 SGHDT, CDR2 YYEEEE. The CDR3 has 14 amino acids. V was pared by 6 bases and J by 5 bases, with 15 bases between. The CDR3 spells CASTSRQPYQPQHF. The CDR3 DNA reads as TGTGCCAGCACCTCTCGACAGCCTTATCAGCCCCAGCATTTT.

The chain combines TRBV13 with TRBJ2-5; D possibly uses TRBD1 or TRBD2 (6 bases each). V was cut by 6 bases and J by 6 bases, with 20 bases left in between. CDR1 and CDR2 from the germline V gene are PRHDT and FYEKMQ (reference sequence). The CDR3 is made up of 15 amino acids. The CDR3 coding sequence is TGTGCCAGCAGTCAGAAGGGGGGATCTCAGAAGACCCAGTACTTC. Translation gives CASSQKGGSQKTQYF.

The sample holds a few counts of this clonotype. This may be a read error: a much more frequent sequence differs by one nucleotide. CDR3 loop: CASSEGGYSYNEQYF. CDR3 nucleotide sequence: TGTGCCAGCAGTGAAGGGGGGTACTCCTACAATGAGCAGTACTTC. V gene TRBV2 combines with J gene TRBJ2-1; D could derive from TRBD1 or TRBD2 (5 bases each). Judging by the DNA end, TRBJ2-7 fits better; the J call may be wrong. The CDR3 runs 15 residues. CDR1 and CDR2 from the germline V gene are SNHLY and FYNNEI.

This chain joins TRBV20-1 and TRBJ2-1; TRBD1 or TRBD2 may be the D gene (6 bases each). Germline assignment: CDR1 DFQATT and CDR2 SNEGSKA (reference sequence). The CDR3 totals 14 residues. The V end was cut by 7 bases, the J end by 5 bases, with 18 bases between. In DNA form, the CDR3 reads TGCAGTGTCATTCCCGGGGGCAGGGACAATGAGCAGTTCTTC. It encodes CSVIPGGRDNEQFF.